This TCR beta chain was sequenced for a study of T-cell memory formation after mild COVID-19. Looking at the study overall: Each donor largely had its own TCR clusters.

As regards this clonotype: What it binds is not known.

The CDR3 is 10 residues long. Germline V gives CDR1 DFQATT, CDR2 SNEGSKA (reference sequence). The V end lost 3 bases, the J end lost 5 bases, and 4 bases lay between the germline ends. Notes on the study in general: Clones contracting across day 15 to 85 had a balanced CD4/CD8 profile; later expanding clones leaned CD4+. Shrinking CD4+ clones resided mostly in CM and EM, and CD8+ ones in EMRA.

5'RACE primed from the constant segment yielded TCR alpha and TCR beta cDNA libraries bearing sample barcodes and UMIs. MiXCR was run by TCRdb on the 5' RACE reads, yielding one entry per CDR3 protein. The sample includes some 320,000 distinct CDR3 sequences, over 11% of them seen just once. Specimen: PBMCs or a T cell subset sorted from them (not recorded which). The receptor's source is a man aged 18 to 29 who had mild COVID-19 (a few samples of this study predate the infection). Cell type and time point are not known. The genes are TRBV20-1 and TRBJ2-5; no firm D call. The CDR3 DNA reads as TGCAGTGCTAGGGGTGAGACCCAGTACTTC. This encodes CSARGETQYF.